A selection of T cell receptor beta chains follows, all from one sample in a study of CXCR3-negative and CXCR3-positive naive CD8 T cells. With the 5' RACE reads reprocessed, TCRdb shows one record per CDR3 protein and no DNA. This table holds 69,000 or so distinct CDR3 sequences. The sequenced sample consisted of naive CXCR3- CD8+ T cells from blood. These receptors all stem from a human donor in good health. Some clones in this sample may be carry-over from other donors' samples. Both conserved end residues are part of each CDR3. The order of the fields is CDR3 length, V gene, J gene, CDR3 protein.

15	TRBV4-2	TRBJ1-1	CASSQVYGSDTEAFF
13	TRBV27	TRBJ2-7	CASSLSVVHEQYF
11	TRBV19	TRBJ2-1	CASSMGLEQFF
14	TRBV12-3/TRBV12-4	TRBJ2-1	CASSSPSGSNEQFF
13	TRBV29-1	TRBJ2-7	CSVEETGIYEQYF
12	TRBV5-6	TRBJ2-1	CASRMDRGREFF
16	TRBV7-9	TRBJ2-1	CASRPEGAGGNNEQFF
12	TRBV2	TRBJ2-1	CASRVIYNEQFF
18	TRBV29-1	TRBJ2-3	CSLFLIKTSPEFTDTQYF
18	TRBV15	TRBJ2-7	CATSRDISPSGRAYEQYF
16	TRBV15	TRBJ2-5	CATSRRRTSGQETQYF
13	TRBV29-1	TRBJ2-7	CSVEEGQSYEQYF
13	TRBV13	TRBJ2-3	CASSLLLPDTQYF
16	TRBV28	TRBJ1-6	CASIPGGAYYNSPLHF
13	TRBV7-2	TRBJ1-2	CASSSGQGSGYTF
16	TRBV7-9	TRBJ2-5	CASSLFRDRGKETQYF
15	TRBV7-8	TRBJ2-2	CASSSPQKNTGELFF
14	TRBV12-3/TRBV12-4	TRBJ1-6	CASSRTGEESPLHF
16	TRBV4-1	TRBJ2-1	CASSHNSPTSYNEQFF
14	TRBV29-1	TRBJ1-2	CSVVGDSPLSGYTF
11	TRBV20-1	TRBJ2-7	CSASRGYEQYF
16	TRBV7-2	TRBJ1-5	CASSLGFGWGNQPQHF
13	TRBV20-1	TRBJ2-7	CSASSNRADEQYF
16	TRBV5-6	TRBJ2-7	CASRTWDRGTAYEQYF
17	TRBV7-2	TRBJ2-2	CASSLDEVLPNTGELFF
18	TRBV5-1	TRBJ2-2	CASSSGTGLGVNTGELFF
17	TRBV20-1	TRBJ2-1	CSATYKTSGDDYNEQFF
11	TRBV29-1	TRBJ2-7	CSVELGNEQYF
16	TRBV7-2	TRBJ1-5	CASSLTGGFGNQPQHF
12	TRBV12-3/TRBV12-4	TRBJ2-2	CASSLLGRELFF
13	TRBV28	TRBJ2-5	CASGKTGEETQYF
15	TRBV7-9	TRBJ1-1	CASIPMDRGNTEAFF
13	TRBV2	TRBJ2-7	CASKVSVPYEQYF
13	TRBV5-1	TRBJ1-5	CASSYGNNQPQHF
19	TRBV28	TRBJ2-1	CASSFDLGLAGRNRDEQFF
11	TRBV29-1	TRBJ1-2	CSVVEEWGYTF
18	TRBV20-1	TRBJ2-6	CSARDHGGSGSGANVLTF
16	TRBV6-2/TRBV6-3	TRBJ2-1	CASSLQGSGIHNEQFF
14	TRBV6-4	TRBJ2-1	CASKVAGELNEQFF
15	TRBV12-3/TRBV12-4	TRBJ2-3	CASSFSMGSTDTQYF
15	TRBV29-1	TRBJ2-1	CSVDNAVSSYNEQFF
17	TRBV12-3/TRBV12-4	TRBJ1-2	CASSPVWWGDESYGYTF
14	TRBV7-6	TRBJ2-6	CASSLEPGANVLTF